These 30 T cell receptor beta chains originate from one sample sequenced in a study of STAT5B mutations in CD4+ large granular lymphocyte leukemia. Using immunoSEQ multiplex PCR, the repertoire was profiled, and TCRdb retains in-frame clones only, with some absent. The sample carries approximately 35,000 clones, less than 85% recorded once. The sample comprised CD4+ T cells from blood buffy coats. The receptor set was obtained from a human donor in good health.

The V and J genes are TRBV5-5 and TRBJ2-7; 10 nucleotides line up with TRBD2. The CDR3 runs to 15 residues. Germline V lookup: CDR1 SGHKS, CDR2 YYEKEE (reference sequence). V was pared by 1 base and J by 4 bases, with 5 bases of the junction left unmatched. CDR3 coding DNA: TGTGCCAGCAGCTTGCCGCTAGCGGGAGTGTACGAGCAGTACTTC. Translated: CASSLPLAGVYEQYF.

This clone was recorded only once. V and J are TRBV7-3 and TRBJ2-5; unclear D gene. Germline CDR1 and CDR2: SGHTA and FQGTGA. The CDR3 has 15 amino acids. The V gene lost 5 bases and the J gene lost 1 base, with 14 bases spanning the gap. The CDR3 DNA reads TGTGCCAGCAGCCCATCTTTAGGGTTCCAAGAGACCCAGTACTTC. It specifies CASSPSLGFQETQYF.

The chain links TRBV11-3 to TRBJ2-7; D is unresolved. In germline, CDR1 is SGHNT, CDR2 YENEEA. V lost 0 bases and J 0 bases, leaving 9 bases between the germline ends. This CDR3 comprises 15 residues. This CDR3 reads CASSLENTFSYEQYF. The CDR3 DNA sequence: TGTGCCAGCAGCTTAGAGAATACGTTCTCCTACGAGCAGTACTTC.

The chain links TRBV5-1 to TRBJ2-5, with D hard to call. The CDR3 runs 15 residues. Deletions cut 0 bases from V and 2 bases from J, with 11 bases between. Germline lookup yields CDR1 SGHRS and CDR2 YFSETQ. As DNA, the CDR3 is TGCGCCAGCAGCTTGGAGTACTCCCCTCAAGAGACCCAGTACTTC. Its translation: CASSLEYSPQETQYF.

This rearrangement joins TRBV4-3 to TRBJ1-4; TRBD1 might be the D (6 bases). This CDR3 has 15 amino acids. Germline V lookup: CDR1 LGHNA, CDR2 YSLEER. Trimming pared 0 bases from V and 7 bases from J, leaving 12 bases between. The CDR3 DNA sequence: TGCGCCAGCAGCCAAGATGCAGGGGCCGGTGAAAAACTGTTTTTT. This translates into CASSQDAGAGEKLFF.

The J gene is TRBJ2-1, the V gene TRBV15; 7 bases match TRBD2. Unmatched junction bases numbered 15, after V lost 3 bases and J lost 7 bases. There are 17 residues in the CDR3. Germline CDR1 reads LNHNV; CDR2 reads YYDKDF (reference sequence). The CDR3 DNA reads as TGTGCCACCAGCAGGGACTCTCAGGCGGGAGAGCCGAATGAGCAGTTCTTC. This codes for CATSRDSQAGEPNEQFF.

The genes are TRBV7-2 and TRBJ1-5; D call uncertain. CDR1 is SGHTA, CDR2 FQGNSA, per germline. V lost 2 bases and J lost 9, with 11 bases in between. CDR3 length: 13 residues. CDR3 loop: CASSLMGSWPQHF. The CDR3 region has the DNA TGTGCCAGCAGCTTAATGGGGAGTTGGCCCCAGCATTTT.

This clone turned up a few times. The chain employs TRBV7-2 and TRBJ1-1; tentative D call: TRBD1 (5 bases). The V end lost 4 bases, the J end lost 2 bases, and 11 bases lay between the germline ends. This CDR3 contains 14 residues. Germline CDR1 is SGHTA and CDR2 is FQGNSA. DNA of the CDR3: TGTGCCAGCAGCTCCAGGGAAGACAACACTGAAGCTTTCTTT. Its translation: CASSSREDNTEAFF.

V usage is TRBV4-1 and J usage is TRBJ1-4; D unresolved. The germline gives CDR1 MGHRA, CDR2 YSYEKL. Trimming removed 2 bases at V and 6 bases at J, with 13 bases between. This CDR3 comprises 15 residues. CDR3 residues: CASSQNPSMDEKLFF. DNA for the CDR3: TGCGCCAGCAGCCAAAATCCCTCCATGGATGAAAAACTGTTTTTT.

The chain uses TRBV5-1 and TRBJ1-1; a weak D match, TRBD1 (5 bases). There are 13 residues in the CDR3. The germline V gene has CDR1 SGHRS and CDR2 YFSETQ. V lost 2 bases, J lost 1 base, and 6 bases lay in between. DNA for the CDR3: TGCGCCAGCAGCTTCGGGGCGAACACTGAAGCTTTCTTT. Encoded protein: CASSFGANTEAFF.

This clone was counted between two and nine times. V is TRBV2 and J is TRBJ2-1; 7 bases line up with TRBD2. This CDR3 region has 14 residues. Germline CDR1 reads SNHLY; CDR2 reads FYNNEI. With V trimmed by 5 bases and J by 6 bases, 7 bases remained unmatched. The CDR3 bases are TGTGCCAGCAGTTTCGGGGGGTGGGTCAATGAGCAGTTCTTC. It translates to CASSFGGWVNEQFF.

The chain joins TRBV6-4 to TRBJ2-3; TRBD2 matches 8 bases. The CDR3 length is 15 residues. The V segment lost 4 bases and the J segment 4 bases; nucleotides outside the gene matches: 7. The germline V gene encodes CDR1 MRHNA and CDR2 SNTAGT. The chain's CDR3 is CASSVETSAADTQYF. For the CDR3, the DNA is TGTGCCAGCAGTGTCGAGACTAGCGCTGCAGATACGCAGTATTTT.

The V call is TRBV5-1, the J call TRBJ2-1, with 9 bases fitting TRBD2. CDR3 length: 18 amino acids. The trim removed 0 bases at V and 6 bases at J, leaving 13 bases unmatched. CDR1 is SGHRS, CDR2 YFSETQ, per germline. As DNA, the CDR3 is TGCGCCAGCAGCTTGGAGGGCGGGGGGGCTACTGCGGCCAATGAGCAGTTCTTC. Amino acid sequence: CASSLEGGGATAANEQFF.

This clone was recorded a few times. The chain uses TRBV19 and TRBJ2-6, with D perhaps matching TRBD1 or TRBD2 (5 bases each). CDR3 length: 15 amino acids. V dropped 8 bases and J dropped 0 bases, with 11 bases sitting between them. From germline, CDR1 is LNHDA and CDR2 SQIVND (reference sequence). The CDR3 protein is CASGAGSSGANVLTF. CDR3 in DNA: TGTGCCAGTGGAGCAGGGAGCTCTGGGGCCAACGTCCTGACTTTC.

The chain couples TRBV6-6 to TRBJ1-5; D may be TRBD1 (6 bases). The CDR3 has 15 amino acids. Trimming left V 7 bases short and J 4 bases short, with 17 bases between. CDR1 and CDR2 from the germline V gene are MNHNY and SVGAGI (reference sequence). The DNA for the CDR3 is TGTGCCAGCACCAACGCCAGGGGCGGGAATCAGCCCCAGCATTTT. Amino acids: CASTNARGGNQPQHF.

The chain recombines TRBV27 with TRBJ1-2; 7 positions agree with TRBD1. CDR1 MNHEY and CDR2 SMNVEV come from the germline V gene (reference sequence). CDR3 length: 18 amino acids. The J segment lost 0 bases and the V segment lost 6 bases, leaving 16 bases of the junction unmatched. The CDR3 sequence: CASRPTTTGWGTNYGYTF. In DNA, the CDR3 is TGTGCCAGCAGACCAACCACGACAGGGTGGGGGACTAACTATGGCTACACCTTC.

This clone was picked up one time. This chain connects TRBV19 to TRBJ2-3; D might be TRBD2 (6 bases). The V gene's germline CDR1 is LNHDA and CDR2 SQIVND (reference sequence). V gave up 5 bases and J gave up 1 base, with 10 bases separating them. This CDR3 has 14 amino acids. The CDR3 reads CASSLPGGTDTQYF. CDR3 nucleotide sequence: TGTGCCAGTAGTTTACCGGGGGGCACAGATACGCAGTATTTT.

This clone was seen just once. This rearrangement joins TRBV7-2 to TRBJ2-1; 11 nucleotides match TRBD2. Germline V gene data show CDR1 as SGHTA and CDR2 as FQGNSA. CDR3 length: 16 amino acids. V trimming: 3 bases; J trimming: 0 bases; junction bases outside the gene matches: 1. This CDR3 reads CASSLTSGTSYNEQFF. The CDR3 region has the DNA TGTGCCAGCAGCTTGACTAGCGGGACCTCCTACAATGAGCAGTTCTTC.

The CDR3 sequence: CASSNQGGPGEKLFF. The CDR3 nucleotides are TGTGCCAGCAGCAACCAAGGGGGGCCGGGAGAAAAACTGTTTTTT. The rearrangement links TRBV7-2 to TRBJ1-4; TRBD1 might be the D (6 bases). The CDR3 runs to 15 residues. The germline gives CDR1 SGHTA, CDR2 FQGNSA. Trimming pared 5 bases from V and 8 bases from J, leaving 18 bases between.

This chain uses TRBV7-9 with TRBJ2-2, with D unresolved. The V end was cut by 2 bases, the J end by 7 bases, with 8 bases between. The CDR3 has 13 residues. Germline V gene lookup returns CDR1 SEHNR and CDR2 FQNEAQ (reference sequence). Here the CDR3 reads CASSLTASGELFF. The CDR3 nucleotides are TGTGCCAGCAGCTTAACCGCTAGCGGGGAGCTGTTTTTT.

This CDR3 reads CASSGVAGDPTDTQYF. The DNA for the CDR3 is TGCGCCAGCAGTGGGGTAGCGGGGGACCCCACAGATACGCAGTATTTT. The chain recombines TRBV5-1 with TRBJ2-3, with 9 bases aligning to TRBD2. Germline V lookup: CDR1 SGHRS, CDR2 YFSETQ. J was trimmed by 2 bases and V by 5 bases; bases with no gene match: 9. The length of the CDR3 is 16 residues.

V usage is TRBV19 and J usage is TRBJ2-2; TRBD1 agrees at 9 bases. V was clipped by 7 bases and J by 6 bases; unmatched bases: 12. Per germline, CDR1 LNHDA and CDR2 SQIVND (reference sequence). This CDR3 spans 16 amino acids. The CDR3 region has the DNA TGTGCCAGTATCCGGGGACAGGGATCGGTATCCGGGGAGCTGTTTTTT. Its translation is CASIRGQGSVSGELFF.

The chain combines TRBV5-1 with TRBJ2-7; TRBD2 matches 7 bases. Germline V gene lookup returns CDR1 SGHRS and CDR2 YFSETQ. This CDR3 spans 14 amino acids. V shed 3 bases, J shed 6 bases, and the junction held 9 bases outside the gene matches. The CDR3: CASSSSGRFGEQYF. Written as DNA, the CDR3 is TGCGCCAGCAGCTCTAGCGGAAGGTTTGGCGAGCAGTACTTC.

This clone was recorded only once. This chain connects TRBV19 to TRBJ1-4; TRBD1 matches at 8 bases. V lost 5 bases, J lost 8 bases, and 10 bases stayed unmatched. Germline V gives CDR1 LNHDA, CDR2 SQIVND (reference sequence). The CDR3 contains 15 residues. DNA of the CDR3: TGTGCCAGTAGTGGGAAGGACAGGGTGGGAGAAAAACTGTTTTTT. Its translation is CASSGKDRVGEKLFF.

The V call is TRBV7-9, the J call TRBJ2-3; D unclear. CDR3 size: 11 residues. With 5 bases removed from V and 1 base from J, the gap between germline ends came to 1 base. Germline V gene sequence: CDR1 SEHNR, CDR2 FQNEAQ (reference sequence). The CDR3 nucleotides read TGTGCCAGCAGCCGCACAGATACGCAGTATTTT. This translates into CASSRTDTQYF. Supplemented by reference TRBV7-9 and TRBJ2-3, the full variable domain reads DTGVSQNPRHKITKRGQNVTFRCDPISEHNRLYWYRQTLGQGPEFLTYFQNEAQLEKSRLLSDRFSAERPKGSFSTLEIQRTEQGDSAMYLCASSRTDTQYFGPGTRLTVL.

This clone has just a few counts. This rearrangement joins TRBV10-3 to TRBJ1-4; D call uncertain. CDR3 size: 13 residues. Germline V lookup: CDR1 ENHRY, CDR2 SYGVKD. Trimming pared 6 bases from V and 3 bases from J, leaving 8 bases between. CDR3 residues: CAIRGGPNEKLFF. The CDR3 bases are TGTGCCATCAGAGGCGGCCCTAATGAAAAACTGTTTTTT.

J is TRBJ1-1 and V is TRBV10-3; no clear D gene. With 6 bases removed from V and 3 bases from J, the gap between germline ends came to 29 bases. The CDR3 is 19 amino acids. The germline CDR1 and CDR2 sequences are ENHRY and SYGVKD. The CDR3 nucleotides are TGTGCCATCAGCACCGAGGGCGGGAGCCTAATCATAAGGGACACTGAAGCTTTCTTT. Translated: CAISTEGGSLIIRDTEAFF.

The V call is TRBV7-2, the J call TRBJ2-5; 11 bases are shared with TRBD2. Germline V lookup: CDR1 SGHTA, CDR2 FQGNSA. This CDR3 has 16 amino acids. Germline trimming cut 4 bases from V and 0 bases from J; bases unmatched to any gene: 4. The CDR3, as DNA: TGTGCCAGCAGCTCCGGACTAGCGGGTTACCAAGAGACCCAGTACTTC. It yields the protein CASSSGLAGYQETQYF.

V gene TRBV19 combines with J gene TRBJ1-1, with 7 bases matching TRBD1. Germline CDR1 reads LNHDA; CDR2 reads SQIVND (reference sequence). The ends lost 7 bases at V and 1 base at J; junction bases unmatched: 6. The CDR3 is made up of 14 amino acids. In DNA, the CDR3 is TGTGCCAGTACCCCGGGACAGAGGAACACTGAAGCTTTCTTT. It translates to CASTPGQRNTEAFF.

J is TRBJ1-1 and V is TRBV19, with 7 bases that match TRBD1. The V segment lost 5 bases and the J segment 6 bases; nucleotides outside the gene matches: 0. The CDR3 covers 11 residues. Germline V CDR1 and CDR2: LNHDA, SQIVND (reference sequence). The CDR3 nucleotides read TGTGCCAGTAGTGACAGGGCTGAAGCTTTCTTT. It specifies CASSDRAEAFF.